The T cell receptor beta chain under discussion was sequenced for a study of blood T cell repertoires in COVID-19. This CDR3 is built from 15 residues. With V trimmed by 5 bases and J by 2 bases, 7 bases remained unmatched. CDR1 SQVTM and CDR2 ANQGSEA come from the germline V gene. Methods used by the authors: Using reference gene primer amplification, nucleated cell counts were estimated. Sequenced by immunoSEQ multiplex PCR; TCRdb stores in-frame clones only, minus some. V and J calls and clone size are copied from that table; D and trimming were computed from the DNA. The profile covers approximately 130,000 clones, with about 83% appearing a single time and roughly 13% taken by the ten largest.

This rearrangement joins TRBV29-1 to TRBJ2-3, with TRBD2 identical over 10 bases. Source material: peripheral blood. The clonotype was recovered from a human donor in a cohort sampled during active COVID-19. This CDR3 reads CSVTSSGGPTDTQYF. The CDR3 DNA sequence: TGCAGCGTTACCTCTAGCGGGGGCCCCACAGATACGCAGTATTTT.